The sequence of this T cell receptor (beta chain) was determined in a study of regulatory T cells in long-lasting Graves disease. CDR1 is DFQATT, CDR2 SNEGSKA, per germline (reference sequence). V shed 3 bases and J shed 8 bases, with 16 bases lying between them. CDR3 length: 14 amino acids. The sample's time point: newly diagnosed GD, antithyroid drugs for less than 3 months. The TCR library used RNA extracted from PBMCs. Libraries of TCR beta came from iRepertoire HTBI primers plus Arm-PCR of CDR3 regions. TCRdb independently ran MiXCR on the multiplex PCR reads; one entry per CDR3 protein. This table has about 560,000 distinct CDR3 sequences, about 16% appearing once. The same data also went into a second study, on T cells in Graves' hyperthyroidism and ophthalmopathy. According to that study: For Graves' hyperthyroidism to be stable, ophthalmopathy could not progress within 18 months. HTBI primers drove first-round RT-PCR of the TCR CDR3.

The TCR sequence derives from a man in his late teens or twenties with Graves disease. This material consisted of peripheral blood mononuclear cells (PBMCs), taken at new diagnosis, from a patient treated with antithyroid drugs. The rearrangement uses TRBV20-1 and TRBJ1-4; D is perhaps TRBD1 (6 bases). CDR3 sequence: CSARGIRGVEKLFF. The CDR3 DNA is TGCAGTGCTAGGGGGATCAGGGGTGTGGAAAAACTGTTTTTT.